A single sample gave rise to the 8 T cell receptor beta chains below, sequenced in a study of T cells in Graves' hyperthyroidism and ophthalmopathy. Researchers took RNA transcripts and amplified the TCR beta CDR3 regions from them. During a first-round RT-PCR of the TCR CDR3, the HTBI primer set was used. TCRdb itself ran the multiplex PCR reads through MiXCR, one entry per CDR3 protein. The sample includes 600,000 or so distinct CDR3 sequences, about 17% of them seen just once. Sample: blood. All receptors derive from a woman in her 30s with Graves' hyperthyroidism.

The rearrangement links TRBV27 to TRBJ1-6; D possibly corresponds to TRBD1 (5 bases). The CDR3 covers 14 residues. V lost 6 bases and J 6 bases, leaving 12 bases between the germline ends. Germline CDR1 MNHEY, CDR2 SMNVEV (reference sequence). The CDR3 nucleotides read TGTGCCAGCAGCTATCAGGGTGTTAATTCACCCCTCCACTTT. Amino acids: CASSYQGVNSPLHF.

This clonotype showed up many times. Here the CDR3 DNA reads TGTGCCAGCAGCCGGTTCGGCTCCTACAATGAGCAGTTCTTC. Protein product: CASSRFGSYNEQFF. The chain couples TRBV11-2 to TRBJ2-1; no clear D. This CDR3 is built from 14 residues. V lost 5 bases and J 0 bases, leaving 8 bases between the germline ends. Per the germline V gene, CDR1 is SGHAT and CDR2 is FQNNGV.

The chain carries TRBV13 and TRBJ2-1; 9 bases align to TRBD2. The CDR3 spans 15 residues. Unmatched junction bases numbered 4, after V lost 3 bases and J lost 4 bases. Germline V gene sequence: CDR1 PRHDT, CDR2 FYEKMQ (reference sequence). This chain's CDR3 is CASSFPLAGYNEQFF. In DNA form, the CDR3 reads TGTGCCAGCAGCTTTCCGCTAGCGGGGTACAATGAGCAGTTCTTC.

This clonotype was counted at least ten times. The chain is built from TRBV6-5 and TRBJ2-1; D is possibly TRBD2 (5 bases). Looked up from germline, CDR1 is MNHEY and CDR2 is SVGAGI. V gave up 2 bases and J gave up 3 bases, with 11 bases separating them. The CDR3 totals 15 residues. The CDR3 DNA is TGTGCCAGCAGTTACCCGAGAGGGAACTACAATGAGCAGTTCTTC. Protein product: CASSYPRGNYNEQFF.

In its sample, this clonotype was seen a few times. The chain links TRBV6-5 to TRBJ2-1; 7 bases align to TRBD2. The ends lost 4 bases at V and 0 bases at J; junction bases unmatched: 18. CDR3 length: 20 amino acids. Germline CDR1 is MNHEY and CDR2 is SVGAGI. Here the CDR3 reads CASSFSAGVIPYSSYNEQFF. As DNA, the CDR3 is TGTGCCAGCAGTTTCTCTGCGGGAGTAATTCCCTATAGCTCCTACAATGAGCAGTTCTTC.

The J gene is TRBJ1-6, the V gene TRBV9; unclear D gene. Trimming took off 0 bases at V and 6 bases at J, with 7 bases between the two ends. Germline V CDR1 and CDR2: SGDLS, YYNGEE. This CDR3 is built from 14 residues. The CDR3 DNA sequence: TGTGCCAGCAGCGTAGGGGCAGTTAATTCACCCCTCCACTTT. Encoded protein: CASSVGAVNSPLHF. Supplemented by reference TRBV9 and TRBJ1-6, the full variable domain reads DSGVTQTPKHLITATGQRVTLRCSPRSGDLSVYWYQQSLDQGLQFLIQYYNGEERAKGNILERFSAQQFPDLHSELNLSSLELGDSALYFCASSVGAVNSPLHFGNGTRLTVT.

The chain is built from TRBV11-2 and TRBJ2-7; D gene unclear. Germline V lookup: CDR1 SGHAT, CDR2 FQNNGV. V lost 8 bases and J lost 3, with 17 bases in between. This CDR3 spans 14 amino acids. The CDR3 bases are TGTGCCAGCGGCATAGAGGTTGGGTTCTACGAGCAGTACTTC. It encodes CASGIEVGFYEQYF.

In its sample, this clonotype was seen a few times. The rearrangement links TRBV30 to TRBJ1-1; possibly TRBD1 for D (5 bases). The CDR3 extends over 15 amino acids. The V end lost 3 bases, the J end lost 1 base, and 15 bases lay between the germline ends. Germline CDR1 and CDR2: GTSNPN and SVGIG (reference sequence). The CDR3 loop is CAWSLLIGGNTEAFF. The CDR3 DNA reads TGTGCCTGGAGCTTATTAATTGGGGGGAACACTGAAGCTTTCTTT.